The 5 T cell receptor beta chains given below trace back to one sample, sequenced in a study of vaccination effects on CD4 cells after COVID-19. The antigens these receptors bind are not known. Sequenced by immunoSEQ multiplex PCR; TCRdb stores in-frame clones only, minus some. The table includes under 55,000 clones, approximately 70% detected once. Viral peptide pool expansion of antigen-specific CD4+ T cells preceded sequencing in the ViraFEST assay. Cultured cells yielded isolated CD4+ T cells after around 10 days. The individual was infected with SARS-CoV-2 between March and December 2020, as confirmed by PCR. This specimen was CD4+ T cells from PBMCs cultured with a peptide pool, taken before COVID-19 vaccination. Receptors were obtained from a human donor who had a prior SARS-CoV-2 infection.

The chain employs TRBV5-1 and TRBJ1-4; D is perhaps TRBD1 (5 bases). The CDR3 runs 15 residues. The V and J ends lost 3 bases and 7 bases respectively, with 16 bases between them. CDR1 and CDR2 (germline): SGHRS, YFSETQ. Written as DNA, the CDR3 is TGCGCCAGCAGCTCCAACCCTGCCGGGGGTGAAAAACTGTTTTTT. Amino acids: CASSSNPAGGEKLFF. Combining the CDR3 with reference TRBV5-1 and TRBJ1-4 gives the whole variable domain KAGVTQTPRYLIKTRGQQVTLSCSPISGHRSVSWYQQTPGQGLQFLFEYFSETQRNKGNFPGRFSGRQFSNSRSEMNVSTLELGDSALYLCASSSNPAGGEKLFFGSGTQLSVL.

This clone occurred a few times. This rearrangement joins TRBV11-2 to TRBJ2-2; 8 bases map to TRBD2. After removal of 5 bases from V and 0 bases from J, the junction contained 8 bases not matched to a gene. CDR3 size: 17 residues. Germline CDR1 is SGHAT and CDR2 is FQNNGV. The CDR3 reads CASSLQRGNANTGELFF. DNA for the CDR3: TGTGCCAGCAGCCTACAGCGGGGGAACGCGAACACCGGGGAGCTGTTTTTT.

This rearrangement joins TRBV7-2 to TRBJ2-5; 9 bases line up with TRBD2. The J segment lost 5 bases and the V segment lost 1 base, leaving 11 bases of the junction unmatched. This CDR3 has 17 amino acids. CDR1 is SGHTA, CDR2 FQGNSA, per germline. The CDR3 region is CASSLVISGSPRETQYF. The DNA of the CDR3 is TGTGCCAGCAGCTTAGTGATTAGCGGGAGTCCCCGGGAGACCCAGTACTTC.

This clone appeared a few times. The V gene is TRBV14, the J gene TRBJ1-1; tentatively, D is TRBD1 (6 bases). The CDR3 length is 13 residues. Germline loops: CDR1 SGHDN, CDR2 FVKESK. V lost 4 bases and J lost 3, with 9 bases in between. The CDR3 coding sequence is TGTGCCAGCAGCCCGGGACAATACACTGAAGCTTTCTTT. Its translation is CASSPGQYTEAFF.

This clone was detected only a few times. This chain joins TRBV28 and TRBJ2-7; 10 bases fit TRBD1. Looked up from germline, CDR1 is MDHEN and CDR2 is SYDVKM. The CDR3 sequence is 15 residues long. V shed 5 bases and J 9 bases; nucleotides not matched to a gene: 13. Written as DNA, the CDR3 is TGTGCCAGCAGTCCCCAACCGGGACAGGGGTTAGGGCAGTACTTC. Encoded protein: CASSPQPGQGLGQYF.